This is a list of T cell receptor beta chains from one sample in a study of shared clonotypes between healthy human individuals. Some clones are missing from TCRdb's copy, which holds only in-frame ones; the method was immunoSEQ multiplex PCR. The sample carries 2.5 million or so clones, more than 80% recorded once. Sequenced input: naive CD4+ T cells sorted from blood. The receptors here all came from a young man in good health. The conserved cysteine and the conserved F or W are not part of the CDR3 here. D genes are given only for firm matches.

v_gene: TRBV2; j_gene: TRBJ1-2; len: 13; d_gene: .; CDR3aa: ASSDRAGRNYGYT
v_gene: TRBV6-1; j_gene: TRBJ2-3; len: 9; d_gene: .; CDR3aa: ASSEVDAQY
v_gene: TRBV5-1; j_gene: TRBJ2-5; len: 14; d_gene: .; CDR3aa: ASSPTHNGGGETQY
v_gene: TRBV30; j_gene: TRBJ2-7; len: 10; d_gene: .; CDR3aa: AWSQFSYEQY
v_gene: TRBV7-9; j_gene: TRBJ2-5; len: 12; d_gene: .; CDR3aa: ASSLVSGGETQY
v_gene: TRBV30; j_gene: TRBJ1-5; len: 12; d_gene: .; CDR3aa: AWSVRLGDQPQH
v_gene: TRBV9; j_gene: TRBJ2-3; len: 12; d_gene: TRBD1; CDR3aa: ASSKAGGSGTQY
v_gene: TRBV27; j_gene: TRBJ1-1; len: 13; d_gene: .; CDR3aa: ASRVEGGVNTEAF
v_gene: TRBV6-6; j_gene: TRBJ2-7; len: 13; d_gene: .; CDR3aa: ASSKTSGGSYEQY
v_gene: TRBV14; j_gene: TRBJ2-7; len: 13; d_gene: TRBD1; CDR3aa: ASSRFGQGASEQY
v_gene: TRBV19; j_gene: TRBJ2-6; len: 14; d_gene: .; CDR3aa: ASSIGTGNGANVLT
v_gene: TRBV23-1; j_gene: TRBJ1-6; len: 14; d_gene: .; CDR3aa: ASSQSKGGCNSPLH
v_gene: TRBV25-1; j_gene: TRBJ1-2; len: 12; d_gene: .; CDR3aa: ASTGRGLLPGYT
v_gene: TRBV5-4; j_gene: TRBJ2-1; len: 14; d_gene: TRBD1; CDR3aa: ASSLGRGLSYNEQF
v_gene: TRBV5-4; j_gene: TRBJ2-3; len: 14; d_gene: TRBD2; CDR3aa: ASSLGFLAGTDTQY
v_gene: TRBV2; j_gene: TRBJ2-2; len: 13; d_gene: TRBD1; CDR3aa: ASRGTGGQTGELF
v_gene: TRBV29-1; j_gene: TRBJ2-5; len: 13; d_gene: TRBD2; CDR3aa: SAALLAGGPETQY
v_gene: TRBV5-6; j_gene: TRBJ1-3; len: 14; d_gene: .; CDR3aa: ASSSLSPGAGNTIY
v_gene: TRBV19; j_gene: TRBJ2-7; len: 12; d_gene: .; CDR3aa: ASKADTGSYEQY
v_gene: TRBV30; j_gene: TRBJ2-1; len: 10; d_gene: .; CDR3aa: AWSYRENEQF
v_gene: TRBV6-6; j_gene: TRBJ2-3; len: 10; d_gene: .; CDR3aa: ASTTFTDTQY
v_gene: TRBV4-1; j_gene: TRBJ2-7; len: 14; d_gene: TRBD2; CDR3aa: ASSQDVTSGGPEQY
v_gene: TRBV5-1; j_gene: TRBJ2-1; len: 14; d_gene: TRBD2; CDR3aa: ASSSPGLAIYNEQF
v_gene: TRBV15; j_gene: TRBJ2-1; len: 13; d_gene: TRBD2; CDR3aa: ATSSGLAGGNEQF
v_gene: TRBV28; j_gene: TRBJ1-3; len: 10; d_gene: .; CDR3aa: ASSKGLFTIY
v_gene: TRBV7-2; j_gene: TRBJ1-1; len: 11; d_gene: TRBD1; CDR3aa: ASSRQGGTEAF
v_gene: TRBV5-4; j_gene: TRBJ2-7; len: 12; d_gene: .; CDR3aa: ASSLAGDLYEQY
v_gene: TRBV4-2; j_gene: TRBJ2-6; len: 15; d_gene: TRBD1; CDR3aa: ASSRETGVGGANVLT
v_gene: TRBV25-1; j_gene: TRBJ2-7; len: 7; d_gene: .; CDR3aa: ASGYEQY
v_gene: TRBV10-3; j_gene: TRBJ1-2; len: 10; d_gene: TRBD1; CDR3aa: AGGDRVDGYT
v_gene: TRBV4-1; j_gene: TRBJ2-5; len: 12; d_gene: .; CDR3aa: ASSQEDLGETQY
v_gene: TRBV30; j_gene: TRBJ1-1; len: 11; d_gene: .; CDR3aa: AWGLTRNTEAF
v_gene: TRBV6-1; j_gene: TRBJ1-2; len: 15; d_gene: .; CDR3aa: ASSDMGIQGTNYGYT
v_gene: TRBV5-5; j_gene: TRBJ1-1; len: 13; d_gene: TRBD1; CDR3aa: ASSSTGAMNTEAF
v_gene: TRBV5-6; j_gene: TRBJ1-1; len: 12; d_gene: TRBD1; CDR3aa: ASRFGQGAPEAF
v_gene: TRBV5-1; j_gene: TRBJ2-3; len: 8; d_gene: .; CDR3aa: ASGTDTQY
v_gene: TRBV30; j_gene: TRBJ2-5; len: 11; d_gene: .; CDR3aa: AWSVAGEGTQY
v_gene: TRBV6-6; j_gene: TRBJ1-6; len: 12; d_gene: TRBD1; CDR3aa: ASSIYRGSSPLH
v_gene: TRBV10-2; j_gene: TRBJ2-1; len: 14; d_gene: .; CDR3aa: ASRPFTGTSYNEQF
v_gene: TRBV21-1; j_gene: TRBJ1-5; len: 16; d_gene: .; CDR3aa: ASSKGGRRARVNQPQH
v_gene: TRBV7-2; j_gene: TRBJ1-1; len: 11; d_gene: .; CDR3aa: ASSADRNTEAF